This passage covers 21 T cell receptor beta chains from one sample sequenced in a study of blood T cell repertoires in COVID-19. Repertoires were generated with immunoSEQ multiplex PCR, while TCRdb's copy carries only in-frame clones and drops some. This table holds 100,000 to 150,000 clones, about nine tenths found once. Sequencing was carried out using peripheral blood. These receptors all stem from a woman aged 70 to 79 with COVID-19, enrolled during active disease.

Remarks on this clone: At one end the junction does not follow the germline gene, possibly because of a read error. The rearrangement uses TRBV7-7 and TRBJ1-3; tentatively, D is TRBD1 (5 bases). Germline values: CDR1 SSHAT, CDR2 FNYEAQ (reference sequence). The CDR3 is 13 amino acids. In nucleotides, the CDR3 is TGTGCTAGCAGCCCCGGGGGTGGAAACACCATATATTTT. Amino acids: CASSPGGGNTIYF.

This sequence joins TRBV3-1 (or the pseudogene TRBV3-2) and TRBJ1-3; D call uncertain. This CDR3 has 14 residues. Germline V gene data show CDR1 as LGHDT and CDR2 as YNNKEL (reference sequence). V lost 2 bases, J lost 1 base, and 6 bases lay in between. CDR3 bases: TGTGCCAGCAGCCAAATCCCTTCTGGAAACACCATATATTTT. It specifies CASSQIPSGNTIYF.

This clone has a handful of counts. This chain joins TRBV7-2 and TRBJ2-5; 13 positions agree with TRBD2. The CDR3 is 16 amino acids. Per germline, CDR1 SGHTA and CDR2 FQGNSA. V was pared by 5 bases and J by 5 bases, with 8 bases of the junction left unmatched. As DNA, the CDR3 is TGTGCCAGCAGCGTTACTAGCGGGGGGGCCTGGGAGACCCAGTACTTC. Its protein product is CASSVTSGGAWETQYF.

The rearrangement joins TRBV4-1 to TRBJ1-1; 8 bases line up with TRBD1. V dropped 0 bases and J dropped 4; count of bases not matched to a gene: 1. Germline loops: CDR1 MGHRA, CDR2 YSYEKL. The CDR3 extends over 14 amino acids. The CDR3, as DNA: TGCGCCAGCAGCCAAGATGACAGGGGCACTGAAGCTTTCTTT. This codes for CASSQDDRGTEAFF.

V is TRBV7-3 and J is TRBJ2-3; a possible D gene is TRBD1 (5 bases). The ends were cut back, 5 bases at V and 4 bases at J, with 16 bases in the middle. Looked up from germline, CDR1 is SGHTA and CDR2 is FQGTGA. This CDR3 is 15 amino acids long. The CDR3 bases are TGTGCCAGCAGCCTAGGTACTCAGGGTGCAGATACGCAGTATTTT. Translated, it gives CASSLGTQGADTQYF.

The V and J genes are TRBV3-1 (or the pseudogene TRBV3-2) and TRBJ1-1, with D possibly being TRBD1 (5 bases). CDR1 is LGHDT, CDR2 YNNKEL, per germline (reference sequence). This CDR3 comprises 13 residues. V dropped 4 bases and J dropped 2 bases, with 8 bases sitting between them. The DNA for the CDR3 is TGTGCCAGCAGCCCACAGGTCAACACTGAAGCTTTCTTT. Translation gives CASSPQVNTEAFF.

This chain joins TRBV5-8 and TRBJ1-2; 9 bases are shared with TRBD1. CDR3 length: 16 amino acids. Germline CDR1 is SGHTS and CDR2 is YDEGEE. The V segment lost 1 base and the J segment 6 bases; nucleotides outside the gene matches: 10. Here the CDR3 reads CASSLRDRAISHGYTF. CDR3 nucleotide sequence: TGTGCCAGCAGCTTGCGGGACAGGGCGATATCTCATGGCTACACCTTC.

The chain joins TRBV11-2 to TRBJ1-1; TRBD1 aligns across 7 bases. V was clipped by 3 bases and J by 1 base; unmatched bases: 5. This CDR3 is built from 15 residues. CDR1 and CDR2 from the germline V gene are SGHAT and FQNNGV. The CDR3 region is CASSFGGGRNTEAFF. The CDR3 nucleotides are TGTGCCAGCAGCTTCGGAGGGGGCAGGAACACTGAAGCTTTCTTT.

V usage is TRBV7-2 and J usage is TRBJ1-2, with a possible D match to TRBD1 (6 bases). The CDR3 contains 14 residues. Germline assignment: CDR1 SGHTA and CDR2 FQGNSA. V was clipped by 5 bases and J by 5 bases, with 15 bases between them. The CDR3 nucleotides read TGTGCCAGCAGCGGGGGACAAATTAGTTATGGCTACACCTTC. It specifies CASSGGQISYGYTF.

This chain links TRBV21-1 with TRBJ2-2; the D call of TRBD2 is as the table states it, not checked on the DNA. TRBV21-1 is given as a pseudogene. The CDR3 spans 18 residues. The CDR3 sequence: CASSKPVSGGTSTGELFF. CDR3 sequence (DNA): TGTGCCAGCAGCAAACCGGTTAGCGGGGGCACATCCACCGGGGAGCTGTTTTTT.

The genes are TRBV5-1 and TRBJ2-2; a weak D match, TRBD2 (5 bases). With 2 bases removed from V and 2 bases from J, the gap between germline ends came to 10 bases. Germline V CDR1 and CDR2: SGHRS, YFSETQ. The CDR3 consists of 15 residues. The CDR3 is CASSLREGNTGELFF. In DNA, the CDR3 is TGCGCCAGCAGCTTACGCGAGGGTAACACCGGGGAGCTGTTTTTT.

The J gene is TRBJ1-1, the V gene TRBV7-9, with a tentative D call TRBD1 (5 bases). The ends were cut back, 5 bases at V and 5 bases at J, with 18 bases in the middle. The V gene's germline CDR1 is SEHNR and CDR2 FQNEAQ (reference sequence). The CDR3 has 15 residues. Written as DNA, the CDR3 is TGTGCCAGCAGCCAACAACGGGCAGGGTTTACTGAAGCTTTCTTT. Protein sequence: CASSQQRAGFTEAFF.

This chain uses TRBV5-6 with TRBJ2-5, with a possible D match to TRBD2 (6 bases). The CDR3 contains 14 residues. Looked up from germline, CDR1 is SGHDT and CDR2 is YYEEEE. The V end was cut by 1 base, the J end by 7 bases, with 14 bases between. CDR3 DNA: TGTGCCAGCAGCTTGCTGATTGCAGCGGGGACCCAGTACTTC. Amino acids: CASSLLIAAGTQYF.

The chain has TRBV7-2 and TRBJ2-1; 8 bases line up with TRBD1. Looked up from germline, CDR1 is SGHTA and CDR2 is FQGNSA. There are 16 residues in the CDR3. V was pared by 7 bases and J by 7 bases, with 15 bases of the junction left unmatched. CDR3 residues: CASTKAGTGKTNEQFF. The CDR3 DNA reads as TGTGCCAGCACCAAGGCCGGGACAGGTAAAACAAATGAGCAGTTCTTC.

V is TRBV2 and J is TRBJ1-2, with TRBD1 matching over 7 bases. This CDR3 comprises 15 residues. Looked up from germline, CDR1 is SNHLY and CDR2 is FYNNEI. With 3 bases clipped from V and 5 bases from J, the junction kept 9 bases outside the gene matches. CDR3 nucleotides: TGTGCCAGCAGTGATGGAGGCAGGGGGAGGTATGGCTACACCTTC. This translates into CASSDGGRGRYGYTF.

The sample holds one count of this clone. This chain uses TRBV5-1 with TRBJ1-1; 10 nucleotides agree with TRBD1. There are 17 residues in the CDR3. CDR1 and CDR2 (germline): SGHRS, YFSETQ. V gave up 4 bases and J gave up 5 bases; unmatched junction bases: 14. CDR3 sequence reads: CASSQTGQGVSITEAFF. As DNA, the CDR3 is TGCGCCAGCAGCCAAACCGGACAGGGGGTATCGATTACTGAAGCTTTCTTT.

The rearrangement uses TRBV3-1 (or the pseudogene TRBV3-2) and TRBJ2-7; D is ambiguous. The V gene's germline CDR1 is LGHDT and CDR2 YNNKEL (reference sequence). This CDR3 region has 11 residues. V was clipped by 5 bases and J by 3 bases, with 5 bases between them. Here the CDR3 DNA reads TGTGCCAGCAGCTCACACTACGAGCAGTACTTC. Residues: CASSSHYEQYF.

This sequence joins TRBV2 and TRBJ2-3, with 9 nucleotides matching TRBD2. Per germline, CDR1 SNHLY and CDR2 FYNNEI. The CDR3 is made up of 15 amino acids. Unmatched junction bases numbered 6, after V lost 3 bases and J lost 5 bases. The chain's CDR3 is CASSEASGVGDTQYF. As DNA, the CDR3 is TGTGCCAGCAGTGAGGCTAGCGGGGTGGGAGATACGCAGTATTTT.

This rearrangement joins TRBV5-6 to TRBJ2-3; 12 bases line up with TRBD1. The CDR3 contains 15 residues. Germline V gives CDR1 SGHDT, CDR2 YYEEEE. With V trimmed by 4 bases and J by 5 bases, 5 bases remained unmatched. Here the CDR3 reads CASSPGTGGRDTQYF. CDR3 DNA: TGTGCCAGCAGCCCTGGGACAGGGGGCAGAGATACGCAGTATTTT.

CDR3 residues: CASSDDIAGGLETQYF. The CDR3 DNA reads TGTGCCAGCAGTGATGATATAGCGGGGGGGTTGGAGACCCAGTACTTC. This chain joins TRBV25-1 and TRBJ2-5; 11 positions agree with TRBD2. CDR3 length: 16 residues. CDR1 MGHDK and CDR2 SYGVNS come from the germline V gene. The V segment lost 3 bases and the J segment 5 bases; nucleotides outside the gene matches: 8.

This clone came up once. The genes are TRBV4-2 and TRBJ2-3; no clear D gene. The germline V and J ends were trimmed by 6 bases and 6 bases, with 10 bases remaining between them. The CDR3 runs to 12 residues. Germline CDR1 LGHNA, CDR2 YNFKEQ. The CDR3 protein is CASRFNSDTQYF. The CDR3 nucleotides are TGTGCCAGCAGGTTCAACTCGGATACGCAGTATTTT.